This passage covers 10 T cell receptor beta chains from one sample sequenced in a study of blood T cell repertoires in COVID-19 (TCRdb year 2020). The library was generated by the immunoSEQ multiplex PCR assay. TCRdb limited this immuneACCESS table to in-frame rearrangements with V and J called. A share of clones is missing; checked studies link under half to unresolved V genes, and the rest is unexplained. This sample holds about 400,000 clones; 88% were observed only once. 0.9% to 1% of the sample is taken by the ten largest. Sequenced: PBMCs or T cells enriched from blood (not recorded which). All receptors come from a woman aged 25 to 39 with acute COVID-19.

The CDR3 spells CASSTWTVNTEAFF. The CDR3 nucleotides read TGTGCCAGTAGTACATGGACAGTAAACACTGAAGCTTTCTTT. The J gene is TRBJ1-1, the V gene TRBV19; D may be TRBD1 (6 bases). Trimming stripped 4 bases from V and 2 bases from J, with 11 bases between. Germline V gene sequence: CDR1 LNHDA, CDR2 SQIVND (reference sequence). This CDR3 region has 14 residues.

The chain is built from TRBV7-3 and TRBJ2-1; D might be TRBD1 (5 bases). The CDR3 loop spans 15 amino acids. The ends were cut back, 2 bases at V and 0 bases at J, with 8 bases in the middle. The V gene's germline CDR1 is SGHTA and CDR2 FQGTGA. The CDR3 coding sequence is TGTGCCAGCAGCTTAGGGGCGGTCTCCTACAATGAGCAGTTCTTC. Amino acids: CASSLGAVSYNEQFF.

V and J are TRBV2 and TRBJ1-1; 11 bases map to TRBD1. This CDR3 is 13 amino acids long. Germline lookup yields CDR1 SNHLY and CDR2 FYNNEI. V lost 6 bases and J lost 7; bases outside the gene matches: 4. In DNA form, the CDR3 reads TGTGCCAGCAGAGGACAGGGGGCGGTTGAAGCTTTCTTT. It codes for CASRGQGAVEAFF.

This clone was counted at least ten times. V gene TRBV7-6 combines with J gene TRBJ1-3, with 7 nucleotides matching TRBD1. Germline V gives CDR1 SGHVS, CDR2 FNYEAQ. The CDR3 has 14 residues. Unmatched junction bases numbered 1, after V lost 1 base and J lost 4 bases. CDR3 sequence (DNA): TGTGCCAGCAGCTTAGGGGACAGAGGAAACACCATATATTTT. The encoded protein is CASSLGDRGNTIYF.

This clone was seen only a few times. The chain carries TRBV7-2 and TRBJ2-5; weak D call: TRBD2 (5 bases). Trimming took 6 bases from V and 3 from J, leaving 14 bases between them. The length of the CDR3 is 14 residues. Per the germline V gene, CDR1 is SGHTA and CDR2 is FQGNSA. CDR3 residues: CASSPGNWEETQYF. The CDR3 DNA sequence: TGTGCCAGCAGTCCGGGGAATTGGGAAGAGACCCAGTACTTC.

This clone was found a few times. This chain uses TRBV19 with TRBJ1-4; D unresolved. Germline CDR1 reads LNHDA; CDR2 reads SQIVND (reference sequence). This CDR3 is built from 14 residues. Trimming took off 1 base at V and 8 bases at J, with 11 bases between the two ends. The DNA of the CDR3 is TGTGCCAGTAGTATAGCGGCGGGAAGGGAAAAACTGTTTTTT. Translation gives CASSIAAGREKLFF. The complete variable domain, with remaining parts taken from reference TRBV19 and TRBJ1-4, reads DGGITQSPKYLFRKEGQNVTLSCEQNLNHDAMYWYRQDPGQGLRLIYYSQIVNDFQKGDIAEGYSVSREKKESFPLTVTSAQKNPTAFYLCASSIAAGREKLFFGSGTQLSVL.

The gene calls are TRBV7-9 and TRBJ2-3; the match to TRBD2 covers 7 bases. CDR3 length: 15 amino acids. V dropped 1 base and J dropped 0; count of bases not matched to a gene: 1. CDR1 SEHNR and CDR2 FQNEAQ come from the germline V gene (reference sequence). The CDR3 is CASSLVGGSTDTQYF. For the CDR3, the DNA is TGTGCCAGCAGCTTAGTCGGGGGGAGCACAGATACGCAGTATTTT.

This chain joins TRBV7-8 and TRBJ1-5; tentative D call: TRBD1 (6 bases). V was pared by 3 bases and J by 1 base, with 19 bases between. The CDR3 is made up of 18 amino acids. CDR1 SGHVS and CDR2 FQNEAQ come from the germline V gene. In DNA, the CDR3 is TGTGCCAGCAGCTTCAACAGGGCATTGGGTGTGAGCAATCAGCCCCAGCATTTT. Translated, it gives CASSFNRALGVSNQPQHF.

The chain joins TRBV4-1 to TRBJ2-7, with a weak D call TRBD2 (5 bases). Germline V CDR1 and CDR2: MGHRA, YSYEKL. With 4 bases removed from V and 1 base from J, the gap between germline ends came to 11 bases. CDR3 size: 14 residues. In DNA, the CDR3 is TGCGCCAGCAGCCCCCTTTGGACTTCCTACGAGCAGTACTTC. Encoded protein: CASSPLWTSYEQYF.

The rearrangement joins TRBV3-1 (or the pseudogene TRBV3-2) to TRBJ2-3; 12 positions agree with TRBD2. The J segment lost 3 bases and the V segment lost 4 bases, leaving 5 bases of the junction unmatched. This CDR3 region has 16 residues. Germline values: CDR1 LGHDT, CDR2 YNNKEL (reference sequence). CDR3 nucleotide sequence: TGTGCCAGCAGCCCGTGGACTAGCGGGGCAACAGATACGCAGTATTTT. Protein sequence: CASSPWTSGATDTQYF.